The present entry profiles one T cell receptor beta chain with its context. Its antigen remains unidentified. These data come from a study of T cell responses to AZD1222 COVID-19 vaccine. The protocol was immunoSEQ multiplex PCR, while the TCRdb copy is restricted to in-frame clones and leaves out a portion. Of 150,000 to 200,000 clones in the sample, approximately 92% were seen once. General study points: Donors in the cohort were predominantly white British and more often female, and clonal diversity was possibly underestimated. Repertoires were sampled only after the peak T cell response. The breadth and depth of Spike-specific TCRs increased once two AZD1222 doses had been given.

V lost 6 bases, J lost 8 bases, and 19 bases lay in between. Germline CDR1 reads MNHEY; CDR2 reads SMNVEV (reference sequence). The CDR3 has 14 residues. Material: peripheral blood, obtained on day 0 of AZD1222 vaccination. The clonotype comes from an adult in good health. The J gene is TRBJ1-1, the V gene TRBV27; perhaps TRBD1 as D (6 bases). Written as DNA, the CDR3 is TGTGCCAGCAGCCAACCCGGACAGTCCTTCGAAGCTTTCTTT. This sequence encodes CASSQPGQSFEAFF.